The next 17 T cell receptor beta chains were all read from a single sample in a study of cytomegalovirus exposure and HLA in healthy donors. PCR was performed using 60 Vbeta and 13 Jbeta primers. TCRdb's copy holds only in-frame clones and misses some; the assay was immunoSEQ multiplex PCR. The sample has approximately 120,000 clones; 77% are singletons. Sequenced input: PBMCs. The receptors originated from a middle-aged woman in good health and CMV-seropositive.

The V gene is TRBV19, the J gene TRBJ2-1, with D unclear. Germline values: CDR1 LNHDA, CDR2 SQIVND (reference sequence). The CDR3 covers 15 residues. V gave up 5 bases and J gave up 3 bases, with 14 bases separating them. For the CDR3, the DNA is TGTGCCAGTAGTGTTAGAGTCACCTACTACAATGAGCAGTTCTTC. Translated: CASSVRVTYYNEQFF.

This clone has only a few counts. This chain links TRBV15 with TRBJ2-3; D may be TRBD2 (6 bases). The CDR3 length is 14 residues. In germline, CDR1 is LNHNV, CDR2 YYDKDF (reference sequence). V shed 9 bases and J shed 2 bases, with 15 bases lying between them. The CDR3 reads CATKTRPSTDTQYF. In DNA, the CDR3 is TGTGCCACTAAGACTAGACCCTCCACAGATACGCAGTATTTT.

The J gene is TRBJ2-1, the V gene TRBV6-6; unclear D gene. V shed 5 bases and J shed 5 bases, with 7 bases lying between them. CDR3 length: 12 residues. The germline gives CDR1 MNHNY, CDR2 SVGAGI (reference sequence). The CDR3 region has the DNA TGTGCCAGCAGTCGGGTTAACAATGAGCAGTTCTTC. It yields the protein CASSRVNNEQFF.

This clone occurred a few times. The CDR3 DNA reads TGTGCCAGCAGCCCGATCGGGAGGAGGAATGAGCAGTTCTTC. This gives the protein CASSPIGRRNEQFF. The chain carries TRBV6-5 and TRBJ2-1, with 7 positions matching TRBD2. Trimming took 6 bases from V and 7 from J; bases not matched to a gene: 9. Germline V gene sequence: CDR1 MNHEY, CDR2 SVGAGI. There are 14 residues in the CDR3.

CDR3 coding DNA: TGCGCCAGCAGCTTGGGGGCGGGAGGAGAGACCCAGTACTTC. This sequence encodes CASSLGAGGETQYF. The genes are TRBV5-1 and TRBJ2-5; 8 nucleotides line up with TRBD2. The CDR3 covers 14 residues. Germline assignment: CDR1 SGHRS and CDR2 YFSETQ. The V and J ends lost 0 bases and 4 bases, in that order; junction bases with no gene match: 2.

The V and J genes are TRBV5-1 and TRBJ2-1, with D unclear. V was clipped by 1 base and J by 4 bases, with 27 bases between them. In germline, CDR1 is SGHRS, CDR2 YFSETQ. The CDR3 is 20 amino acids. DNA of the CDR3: TGCGCCAGCAGCTTGAGGTCGTTGAAGGAAGATCAGGTCGAATACAATGAGCAGTTCTTC. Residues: CASSLRSLKEDQVEYNEQFF.

The CDR3 region has the DNA TGTGCCAGCAGCCGCCTTGCGGGAGGGCCGATCGGGGAGCTGTTTTTT. It specifies CASSRLAGGPIGELFF. V and J are TRBV5-4 and TRBJ2-2; 9 bases are shared with TRBD2. The CDR3 contains 16 residues. The V gene's germline CDR1 is SGHNT and CDR2 YYREEE (reference sequence). J was trimmed by 7 bases and V by 4 bases; bases with no gene match: 11.

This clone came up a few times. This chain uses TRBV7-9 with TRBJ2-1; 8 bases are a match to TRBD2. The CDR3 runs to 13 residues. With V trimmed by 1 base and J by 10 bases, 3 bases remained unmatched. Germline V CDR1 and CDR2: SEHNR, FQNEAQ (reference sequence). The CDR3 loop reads CASSLDGGREQFF. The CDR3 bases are TGTGCCAGCAGCTTAGATGGCGGGAGGGAGCAGTTCTTC. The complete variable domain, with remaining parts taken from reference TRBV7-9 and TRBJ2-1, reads DTGVSQNPRHKITKRGQNVTFRCDPISEHNRLYWYRQTLGQGPEFLTYFQNEAQLEKSRLLSDRFSAERPKGSFSTLEIQRTEQGDSAMYLCASSLDGGREQFFGPGTRLTVL.

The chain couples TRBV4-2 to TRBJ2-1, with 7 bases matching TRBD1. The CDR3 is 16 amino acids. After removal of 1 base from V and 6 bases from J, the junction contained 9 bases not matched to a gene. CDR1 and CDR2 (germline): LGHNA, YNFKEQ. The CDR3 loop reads CASSQVWTGGANEQFF. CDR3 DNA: TGTGCCAGCAGCCAAGTATGGACAGGTGGAGCCAATGAGCAGTTCTTC.

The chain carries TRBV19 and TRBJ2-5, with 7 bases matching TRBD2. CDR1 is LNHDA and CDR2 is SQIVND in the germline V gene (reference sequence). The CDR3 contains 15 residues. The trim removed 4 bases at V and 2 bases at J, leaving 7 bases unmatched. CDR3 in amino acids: CASSRGGPTQETQYF. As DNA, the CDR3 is TGTGCCAGTAGTAGGGGGGGACCAACTCAAGAGACCCAGTACTTC.

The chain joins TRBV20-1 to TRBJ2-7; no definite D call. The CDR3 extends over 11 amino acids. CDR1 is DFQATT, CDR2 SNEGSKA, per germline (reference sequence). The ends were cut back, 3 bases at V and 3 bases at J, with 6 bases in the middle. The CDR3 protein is CSASPLYEQYF. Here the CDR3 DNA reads TGCAGTGCTAGTCCCCTCTACGAGCAGTACTTC.

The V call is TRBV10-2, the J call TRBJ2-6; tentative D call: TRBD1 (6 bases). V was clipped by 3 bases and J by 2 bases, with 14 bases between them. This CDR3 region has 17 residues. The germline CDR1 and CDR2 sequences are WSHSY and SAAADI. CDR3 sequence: CASSDLTGPPGANVLTF. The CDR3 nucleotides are TGCGCCAGCAGTGATCTCACAGGGCCCCCTGGGGCCAACGTCCTGACTTTC.

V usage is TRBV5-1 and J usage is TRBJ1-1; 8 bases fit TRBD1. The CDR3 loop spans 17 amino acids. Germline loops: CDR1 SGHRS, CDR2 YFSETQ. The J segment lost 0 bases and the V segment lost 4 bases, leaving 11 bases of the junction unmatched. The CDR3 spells CASSISPGQGMNTEAFF. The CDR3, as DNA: TGCGCCAGCAGCATCTCCCCTGGACAGGGAATGAACACTGAAGCTTTCTTT.

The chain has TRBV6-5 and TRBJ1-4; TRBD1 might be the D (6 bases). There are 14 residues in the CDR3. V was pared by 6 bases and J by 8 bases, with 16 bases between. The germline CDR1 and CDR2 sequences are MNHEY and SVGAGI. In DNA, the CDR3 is TGTGCCAGCAGCCCTTTAGGGGGTGGAGAAAAACTGTTTTTT. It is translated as CASSPLGGGEKLFF.

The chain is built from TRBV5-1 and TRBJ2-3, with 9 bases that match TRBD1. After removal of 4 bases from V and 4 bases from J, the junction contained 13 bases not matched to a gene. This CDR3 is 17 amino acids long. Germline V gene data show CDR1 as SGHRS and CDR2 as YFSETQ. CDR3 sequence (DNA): TGCGCCAGCAGCGTCGCATCCGGGACAGGGAGGGCAGATACGCAGTATTTT. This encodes CASSVASGTGRADTQYF.

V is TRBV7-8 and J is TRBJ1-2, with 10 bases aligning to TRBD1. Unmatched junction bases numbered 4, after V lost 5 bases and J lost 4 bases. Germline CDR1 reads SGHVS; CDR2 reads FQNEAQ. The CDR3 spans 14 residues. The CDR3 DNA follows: TGTGCCAGCAGCCAGAGGACAGGGGGCTATGGCTACACCTTC. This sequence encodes CASSQRTGGYGYTF.

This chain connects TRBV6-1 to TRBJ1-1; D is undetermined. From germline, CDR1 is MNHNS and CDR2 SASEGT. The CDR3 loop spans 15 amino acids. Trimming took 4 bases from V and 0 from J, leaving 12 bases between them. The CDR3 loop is CASSGPQTLNTEAFF. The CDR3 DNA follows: TGTGCCAGCAGTGGACCGCAGACTTTGAACACTGAAGCTTTCTTT.